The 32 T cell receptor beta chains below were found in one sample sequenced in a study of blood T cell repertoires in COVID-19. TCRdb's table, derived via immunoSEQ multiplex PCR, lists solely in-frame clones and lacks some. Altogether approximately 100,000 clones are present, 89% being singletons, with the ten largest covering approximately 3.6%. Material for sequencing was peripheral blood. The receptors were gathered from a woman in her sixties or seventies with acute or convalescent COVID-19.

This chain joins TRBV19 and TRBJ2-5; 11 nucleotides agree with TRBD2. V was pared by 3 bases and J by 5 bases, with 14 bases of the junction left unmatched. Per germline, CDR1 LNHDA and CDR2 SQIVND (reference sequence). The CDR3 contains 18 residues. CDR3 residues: CASSMGFGTSGGRETQYF. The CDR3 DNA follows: TGTGCCAGTAGTATGGGTTTCGGGACTAGCGGAGGGCGGGAGACCCAGTACTTC.

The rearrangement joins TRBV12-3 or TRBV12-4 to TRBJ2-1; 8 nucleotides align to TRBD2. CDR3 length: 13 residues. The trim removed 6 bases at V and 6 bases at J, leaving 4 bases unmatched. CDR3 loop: CASRLAAANEQFF. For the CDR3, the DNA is TGTGCCAGCAGACTAGCGGCCGCCAATGAGCAGTTCTTC.

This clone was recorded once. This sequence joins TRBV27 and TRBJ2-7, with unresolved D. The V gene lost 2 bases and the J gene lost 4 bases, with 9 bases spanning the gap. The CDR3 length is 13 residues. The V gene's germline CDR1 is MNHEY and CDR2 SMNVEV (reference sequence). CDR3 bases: TGTGCCAGCAGTTTAGATCCAGTTTACGAGCAGTACTTC. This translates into CASSLDPVYEQYF.

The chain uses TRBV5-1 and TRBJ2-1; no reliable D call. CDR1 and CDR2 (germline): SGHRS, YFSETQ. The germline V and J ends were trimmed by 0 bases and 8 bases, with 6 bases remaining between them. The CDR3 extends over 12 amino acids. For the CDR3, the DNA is TGCGCCAGCAGCTTGGAACCAGATGAGCAGTTCTTC. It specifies CASSLEPDEQFF. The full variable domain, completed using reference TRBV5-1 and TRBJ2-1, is KAGVTQTPRYLIKTRGQQVTLSCSPISGHRSVSWYQQTPGQGLQFLFEYFSETQRNKGNFPGRFSGRQFSNSRSEMNVSTLELGDSALYLCASSLEPDEQFFGPGTRLTVL.

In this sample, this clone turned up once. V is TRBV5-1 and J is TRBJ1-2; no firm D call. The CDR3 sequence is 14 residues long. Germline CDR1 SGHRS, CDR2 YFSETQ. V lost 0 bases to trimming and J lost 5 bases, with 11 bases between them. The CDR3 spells CASSLDGKGYGYTF. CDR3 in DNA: TGCGCCAGCAGCTTGGACGGGAAAGGGTATGGCTACACCTTC.

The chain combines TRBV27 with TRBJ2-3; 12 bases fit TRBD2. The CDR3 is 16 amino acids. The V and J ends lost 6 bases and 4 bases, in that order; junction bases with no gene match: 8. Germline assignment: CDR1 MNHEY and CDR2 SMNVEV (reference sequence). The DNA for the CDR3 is TGTGCCAGCAGCAAATTACTAGCGGGAGGTGCAGATACGCAGTATTTT. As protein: CASSKLLAGGADTQYF.

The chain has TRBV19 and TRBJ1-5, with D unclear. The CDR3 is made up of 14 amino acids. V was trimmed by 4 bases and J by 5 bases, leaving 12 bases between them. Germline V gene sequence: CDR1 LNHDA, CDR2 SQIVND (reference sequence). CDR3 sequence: CASSKRLPDQPQHF. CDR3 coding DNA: TGTGCCAGTAGTAAACGTCTCCCGGATCAGCCCCAGCATTTT.

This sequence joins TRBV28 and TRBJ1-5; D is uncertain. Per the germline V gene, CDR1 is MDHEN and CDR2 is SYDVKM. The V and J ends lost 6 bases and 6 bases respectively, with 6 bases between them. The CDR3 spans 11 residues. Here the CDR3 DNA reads TGTGCCAGCAGCCCGGGTCAGCCCCAGCATTTT. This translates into CASSPGQPQHF.

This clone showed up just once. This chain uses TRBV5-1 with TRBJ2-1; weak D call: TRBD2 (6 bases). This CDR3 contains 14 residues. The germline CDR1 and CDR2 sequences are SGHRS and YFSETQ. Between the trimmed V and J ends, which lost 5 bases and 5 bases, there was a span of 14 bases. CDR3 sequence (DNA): TGCGCCAGCAGTACCGGGACTCGCCACAATGAGCAGTTCTTC. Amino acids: CASSTGTRHNEQFF.

The CDR3 loop is CASSKQGLMNTEAFF. The CDR3 region has the DNA TGTGCCAGTAGTAAACAGGGGCTGATGAACACTGAAGCTTTCTTT. V gene TRBV19 combines with J gene TRBJ1-1; TRBD1 matches at 7 bases. Germline trimming cut 4 bases from V and 0 bases from J; bases unmatched to any gene: 5. Germline loops: CDR1 LNHDA, CDR2 SQIVND (reference sequence). The CDR3 extends over 15 amino acids. The whole variable domain, remainder taken from reference TRBV19 and TRBJ1-1, is DGGITQSPKYLFRKEGQNVTLSCEQNLNHDAMYWYRQDPGQGLRLIYYSQIVNDFQKGDIAEGYSVSREKKESFPLTVTSAQKNPTAFYLCASSKQGLMNTEAFFGQGTRLTVV.

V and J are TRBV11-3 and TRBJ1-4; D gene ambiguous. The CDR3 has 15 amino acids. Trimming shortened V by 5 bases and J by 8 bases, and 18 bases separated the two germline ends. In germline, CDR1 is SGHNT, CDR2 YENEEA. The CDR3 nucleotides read TGTGCCAGCAGCACCCACCGAGGGATCAGAGAAAAACTGTTTTTT. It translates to CASSTHRGIREKLFF.

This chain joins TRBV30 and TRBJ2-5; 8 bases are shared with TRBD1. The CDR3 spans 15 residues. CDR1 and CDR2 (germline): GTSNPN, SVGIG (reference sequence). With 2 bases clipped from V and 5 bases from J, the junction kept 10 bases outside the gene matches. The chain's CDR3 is CAWSSTGAIGETQYF. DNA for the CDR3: TGTGCCTGGAGTTCGACAGGGGCGATAGGGGAGACCCAGTACTTC. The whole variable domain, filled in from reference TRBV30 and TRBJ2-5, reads SQTIHQWPATLVQPVGSPLSLECTVEGTSNPNLYWYRQAAGRGLQLLFYSVGIGQISSEVPQNLSASRPQDRQFILSSKKLLLSDSGFYLCAWSSTGAIGETQYFGPGTRLLVL.

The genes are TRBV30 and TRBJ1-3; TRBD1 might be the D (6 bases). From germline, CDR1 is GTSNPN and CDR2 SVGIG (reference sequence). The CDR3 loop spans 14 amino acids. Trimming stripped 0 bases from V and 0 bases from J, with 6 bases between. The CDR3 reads CAWSVGGSGNTIYF. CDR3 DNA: TGTGCCTGGAGTGTAGGGGGCTCTGGAAACACCATATATTTT.

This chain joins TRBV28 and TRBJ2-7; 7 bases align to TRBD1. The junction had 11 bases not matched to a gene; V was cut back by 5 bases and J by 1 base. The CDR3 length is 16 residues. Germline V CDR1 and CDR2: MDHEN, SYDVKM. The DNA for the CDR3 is TGTGCCAGCAGTAACCCACAACAGGGGCCTTCCTACGAGCAGTACGTC. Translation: CASSNPQQGPSYEQYV.

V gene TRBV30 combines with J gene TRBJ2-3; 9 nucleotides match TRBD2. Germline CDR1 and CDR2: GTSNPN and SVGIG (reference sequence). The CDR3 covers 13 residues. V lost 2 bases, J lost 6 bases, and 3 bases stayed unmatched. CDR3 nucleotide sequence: TGTGCCTGGAGTAGGCGGGAGGGGGATACGCAGTATTTT. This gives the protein CAWSRREGDTQYF.

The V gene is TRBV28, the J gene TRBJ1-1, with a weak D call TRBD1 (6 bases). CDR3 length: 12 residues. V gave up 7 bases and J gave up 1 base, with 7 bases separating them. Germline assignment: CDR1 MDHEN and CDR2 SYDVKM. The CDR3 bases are TGTGCCAGCAAGACAGGGAACACTGAAGCTTTCTTT. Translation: CASKTGNTEAFF.

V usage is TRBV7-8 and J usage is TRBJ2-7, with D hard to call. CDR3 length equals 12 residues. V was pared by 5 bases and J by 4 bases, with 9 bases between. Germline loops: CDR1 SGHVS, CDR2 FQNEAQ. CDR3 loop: CASSLLPYEQYF. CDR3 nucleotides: TGTGCCAGCAGCCTCCTACCATACGAGCAGTACTTC.

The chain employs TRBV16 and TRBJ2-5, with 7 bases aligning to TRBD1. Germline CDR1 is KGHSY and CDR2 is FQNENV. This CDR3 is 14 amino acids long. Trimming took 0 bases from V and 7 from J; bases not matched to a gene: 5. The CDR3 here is CASSQSNRGRTQYF. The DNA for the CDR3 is TGTGCCAGCAGCCAATCGAACAGGGGACGGACCCAGTACTTC.

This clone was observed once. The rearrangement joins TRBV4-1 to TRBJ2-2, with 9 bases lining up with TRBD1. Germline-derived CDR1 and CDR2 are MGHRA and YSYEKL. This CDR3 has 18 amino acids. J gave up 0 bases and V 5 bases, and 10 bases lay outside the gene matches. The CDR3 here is CASSNRDREVSNTGELFF. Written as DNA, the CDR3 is TGCGCCAGCAGCAACCGGGACAGGGAAGTTTCGAACACCGGGGAGCTGTTTTTT.

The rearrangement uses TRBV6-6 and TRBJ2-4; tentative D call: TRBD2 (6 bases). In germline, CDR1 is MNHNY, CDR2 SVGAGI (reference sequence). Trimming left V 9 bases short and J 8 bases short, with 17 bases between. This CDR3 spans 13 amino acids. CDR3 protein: CASTTGSPDIQYF. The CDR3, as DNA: TGTGCCAGTACTACCGGGAGTCCTGACATTCAGTACTTC.

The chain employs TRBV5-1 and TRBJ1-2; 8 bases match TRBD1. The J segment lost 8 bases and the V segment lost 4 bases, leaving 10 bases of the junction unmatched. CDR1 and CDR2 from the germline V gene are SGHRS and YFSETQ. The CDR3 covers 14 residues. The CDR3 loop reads CASSQDREYRGYTF. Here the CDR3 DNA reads TGCGCCAGCAGCCAGGACAGGGAATATAGGGGCTACACCTTC.

In DNA, the CDR3 is TGTGCCAGCGGGAGTCAGTTGGGCAATGAGCAGTTCTTC. Protein product: CASGSQLGNEQFF. The rearrangement uses TRBV7-3 and TRBJ2-1, with a possible D match to TRBD2 (5 bases). The CDR3 runs to 13 residues. Trimming cost V 8 bases and J 6 bases, with 14 bases left between them. The germline V gene has CDR1 SGHTA and CDR2 FQGTGA.

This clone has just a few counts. CDR3: CATSERQGENQPQHF. DNA of the CDR3: TGTGCCACCAGTGAGAGACAGGGGGAGAATCAGCCCCAGCATTTT. The chain links TRBV24-1 to TRBJ1-5; 9 positions match TRBD1. The V gene end was trimmed by 4 bases and the J gene end by 4 bases; junction bases not matched to a gene: 4. CDR3 length equals 15 residues. Germline lookup yields CDR1 KGHDR and CDR2 SFDVKD.

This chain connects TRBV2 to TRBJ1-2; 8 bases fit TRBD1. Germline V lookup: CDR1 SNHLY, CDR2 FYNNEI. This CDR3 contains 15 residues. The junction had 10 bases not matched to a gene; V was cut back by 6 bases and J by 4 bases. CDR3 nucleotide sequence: TGTGCCAGCAGCGCCACAGGGGGTCTTATCTATGGCTACACCTTC. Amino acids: CASSATGGLIYGYTF.

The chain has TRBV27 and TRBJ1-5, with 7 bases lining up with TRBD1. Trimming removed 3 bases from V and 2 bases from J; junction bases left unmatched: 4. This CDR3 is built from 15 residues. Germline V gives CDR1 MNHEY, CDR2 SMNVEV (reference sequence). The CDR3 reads CASSFNTGGNQPQHF. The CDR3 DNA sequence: TGTGCCAGCAGTTTTAATACAGGGGGCAATCAGCCCCAGCATTTT.

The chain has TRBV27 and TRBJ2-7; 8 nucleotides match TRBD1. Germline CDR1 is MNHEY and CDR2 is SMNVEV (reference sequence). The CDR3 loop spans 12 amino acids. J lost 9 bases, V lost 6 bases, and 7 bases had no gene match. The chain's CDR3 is CASSQDRVSQYF. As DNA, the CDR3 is TGTGCCAGCAGCCAGGACAGGGTTTCGCAGTACTTC.

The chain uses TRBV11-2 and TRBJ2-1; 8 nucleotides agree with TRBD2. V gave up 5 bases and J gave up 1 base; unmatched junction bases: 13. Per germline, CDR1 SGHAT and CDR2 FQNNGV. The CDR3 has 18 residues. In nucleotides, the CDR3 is TGTGCCAGCAGCCCGGCCCGGACTAGCATGAGTTCCTACAATGAGCAGTTCTTC. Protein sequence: CASSPARTSMSSYNEQFF.

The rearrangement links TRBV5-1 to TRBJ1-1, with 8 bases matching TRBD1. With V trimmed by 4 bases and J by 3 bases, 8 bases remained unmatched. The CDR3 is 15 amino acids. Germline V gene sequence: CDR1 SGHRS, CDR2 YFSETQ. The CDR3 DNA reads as TGCGCCAGCAGCGCGCAACTACAGGGGGACACTGAAGCTTTCTTT. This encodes CASSAQLQGDTEAFF.

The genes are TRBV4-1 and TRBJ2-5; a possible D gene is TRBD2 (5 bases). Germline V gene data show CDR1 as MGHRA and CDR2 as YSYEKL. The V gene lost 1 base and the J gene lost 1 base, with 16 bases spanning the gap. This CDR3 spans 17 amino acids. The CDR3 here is CASSQGHRAEVQETQYF. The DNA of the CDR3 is TGCGCCAGCAGCCAAGGCCACCGGGCGGAGGTCCAAGAGACCCAGTACTTC.

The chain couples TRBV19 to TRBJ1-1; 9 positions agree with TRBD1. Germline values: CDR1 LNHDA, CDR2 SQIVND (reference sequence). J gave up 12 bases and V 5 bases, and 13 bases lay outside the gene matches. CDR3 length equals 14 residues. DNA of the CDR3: TGTGCCAGTAGTCCCCCGGGACAGGGAGGTAGAACTTTCTTT. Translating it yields CASSPPGQGGRTFF.

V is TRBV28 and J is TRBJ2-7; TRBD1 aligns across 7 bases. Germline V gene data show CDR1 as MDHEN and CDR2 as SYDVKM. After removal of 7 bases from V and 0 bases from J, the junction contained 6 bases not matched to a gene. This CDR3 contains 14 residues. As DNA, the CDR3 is TGTGCCAGCACCAAGGGACAGCACTCCTACGAGCAGTACTTC. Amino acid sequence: CASTKGQHSYEQYF.

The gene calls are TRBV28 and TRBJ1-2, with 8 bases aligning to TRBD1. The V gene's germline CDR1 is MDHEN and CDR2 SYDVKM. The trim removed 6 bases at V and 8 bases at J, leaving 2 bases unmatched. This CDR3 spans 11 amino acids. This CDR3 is CASRDRDGYTF. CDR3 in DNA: TGTGCCAGCAGGGACAGGGACGGCTACACCTTC.